These 9 T cell receptor beta chains were sequenced from one sample in a study of beta chain features in type 1 diabetes. Whole-study findings and limits: In every one of the four CD4+ subsets, TCRB CDR3s were moderately but significantly shorter in Type 1 diabetes patients.

Their recognized antigens are unknown. Every isolated RNA sample was fully reverse transcribed, so sequencing captured expressed TCRB transcripts. TCRdb's table, derived via immunoSEQ multiplex PCR, lists solely in-frame clones and lacks some. This table holds a few hundred thousand clones, roughly a quarter found once. Material for sequencing was naive CD4+ T cells from blood. Receptor source: a young woman with type 1 diabetes.

There are a few counts of this clone. J is TRBJ1-2 and V is TRBV9, with 7 bases matching TRBD1. The germline V gene encodes CDR1 SGDLS and CDR2 YYNGEE. There are 14 residues in the CDR3. V was pared by 0 bases and J by 7 bases, with 6 bases of the junction left unmatched. CDR3 in DNA: TGTGCCAGCAGCGTAGCCGGGACAGTGGCTGGCTACACCTTC. Its protein product is CASSVAGTVAGYTF.

This clone was observed a few times. The chain recombines TRBV20-1 with TRBJ1-1; no clear D. This CDR3 contains 11 residues. The germline V gene encodes CDR1 DFQATT and CDR2 SNEGSKA (reference sequence). The V end was cut by 5 bases, the J end by 12 bases, with 16 bases between. The CDR3 DNA sequence: TGCAGTGCTTCCCCCGGGTGGAAAACTTTCTTT. Translation: CSASPGWKTFF.

In this sample, this clone turned up a few times. The chain has TRBV9 and TRBJ2-2, with D possibly TRBD1 on 5 matching bases. Per germline, CDR1 SGDLS and CDR2 YYNGEE. With 0 bases removed from V and 5 bases from J, the gap between germline ends came to 11 bases. The length of the CDR3 is 15 residues. CDR3 bases: TGTGCCAGCAGCGTAGCAGGGAAGGGGACCGGGGAGCTGTTTTTT. This translates into CASSVAGKGTGELFF.

The chain employs TRBV18 and TRBJ2-2; 10 positions match TRBD2. With V trimmed by 2 bases and J by 3 bases, 6 bases remained unmatched. The CDR3 covers 17 residues. The germline gives CDR1 KGHSH, CDR2 LQKENI. CDR3 protein: CASSPSSTSGYTGELFF. The CDR3 DNA is TGTGCCAGCTCACCATCCTCGACTAGCGGGTACACCGGGGAGCTGTTTTTT.

The genes are TRBV4-2 and TRBJ2-5; D gene ambiguous. CDR1 LGHNA and CDR2 YNFKEQ come from the germline V gene. This CDR3 is 14 amino acids long. The germline V and J ends were trimmed by 0 bases and 5 bases, with 10 bases remaining between them. CDR3 DNA sequence: TGTGCCAGCAGCCAAGATGGCGGTGGGGAGACCCAGTACTTC. Translation: CASSQDGGGETQYF.

In the case of this clone: The sample has other DNA sequences that encode this CDR3 too. In nucleotides, the CDR3 is TGTGCCAGCAGTCTACGCAATGAGCAGTTCTTC. It codes for CASSLRNEQFF. The rearrangement links TRBV28 to TRBJ2-1; D not resolved. This CDR3 region has 11 residues. Germline V gene data show CDR1 as MDHEN and CDR2 as SYDVKM. Trimming shortened V by 5 bases and J by 6 bases, and 5 bases separated the two germline ends.

V usage is TRBV7-9 and J usage is TRBJ2-2; 13 nucleotides agree with TRBD2. The CDR3 sequence is 17 residues long. The germline CDR1 and CDR2 sequences are SEHNR and FQNEAQ (reference sequence). After removal of 8 bases from V and 4 bases from J, the junction contained 10 bases not matched to a gene. CDR3 nucleotide sequence: TGTGCCAGCGGGCGGACTAGCGGGAGATACTCCACCGGGGAGCTGTTTTTT. This encodes CASGRTSGRYSTGELFF.

V usage is TRBV4-1 and J usage is TRBJ2-7; possibly TRBD2 for D (7 bases). Trimming removed 0 bases at V and 7 bases at J, with 22 bases between. CDR3 length: 17 amino acids. From germline, CDR1 is MGHRA and CDR2 YSYEKL. CDR3 sequence reads: CASSQDFRGLYELEQYF. DNA for the CDR3: TGCGCCAGCAGCCAAGACTTCAGGGGACTATACGAATTGGAGCAGTACTTC.

This clone was recorded a few times. The J gene is TRBJ1-5, the V gene TRBV29-1; D is ambiguous. The length of the CDR3 is 12 residues. The V end was cut by 6 bases, the J end by 9 bases, with 15 bases between. Germline assignment: CDR1 SQVTM and CDR2 ANQGSEA. CDR3: CSVLIAGLPQHF. CDR3 in DNA: TGCAGCGTCCTAATTGCTGGTTTGCCCCAGCATTTT.